The sequence of this TCR beta chain was determined in a study of long-term antiretroviral therapy in people with HIV. The assay used was immunoSEQ (version v3.0), run at survey level. Generated by immunoSEQ multiplex PCR, the TCRdb table keeps only in-frame clones and is missing some. The top ten hold approximately 6.2% of the sample, which has about 40,000 clones, roughly four fifths seen once. About this clone itself: The antigen remains unidentified.

General observations from the study: Clonotypes expanded prior to ART showed repertoire dominance at all sampled time points.

The receptor comes from a man younger than 30 with HIV. The input for sequencing was unsorted PBMCs, taken 1 year after starting antiretroviral therapy.

The chain's CDR3 is CATSNTLDLYEQYF. Written as DNA, the CDR3 is TGTGCCACCAGCAACACCCTCGACTTATACGAGCAGTACTTC. The rearrangement uses TRBV15 and TRBJ2-7, with unresolved D. The CDR3 has 14 amino acids. Trimming removed 4 bases at V and 4 bases at J, with 14 bases between. Germline-derived CDR1 and CDR2 are LNHNV and YYDKDF (reference sequence).